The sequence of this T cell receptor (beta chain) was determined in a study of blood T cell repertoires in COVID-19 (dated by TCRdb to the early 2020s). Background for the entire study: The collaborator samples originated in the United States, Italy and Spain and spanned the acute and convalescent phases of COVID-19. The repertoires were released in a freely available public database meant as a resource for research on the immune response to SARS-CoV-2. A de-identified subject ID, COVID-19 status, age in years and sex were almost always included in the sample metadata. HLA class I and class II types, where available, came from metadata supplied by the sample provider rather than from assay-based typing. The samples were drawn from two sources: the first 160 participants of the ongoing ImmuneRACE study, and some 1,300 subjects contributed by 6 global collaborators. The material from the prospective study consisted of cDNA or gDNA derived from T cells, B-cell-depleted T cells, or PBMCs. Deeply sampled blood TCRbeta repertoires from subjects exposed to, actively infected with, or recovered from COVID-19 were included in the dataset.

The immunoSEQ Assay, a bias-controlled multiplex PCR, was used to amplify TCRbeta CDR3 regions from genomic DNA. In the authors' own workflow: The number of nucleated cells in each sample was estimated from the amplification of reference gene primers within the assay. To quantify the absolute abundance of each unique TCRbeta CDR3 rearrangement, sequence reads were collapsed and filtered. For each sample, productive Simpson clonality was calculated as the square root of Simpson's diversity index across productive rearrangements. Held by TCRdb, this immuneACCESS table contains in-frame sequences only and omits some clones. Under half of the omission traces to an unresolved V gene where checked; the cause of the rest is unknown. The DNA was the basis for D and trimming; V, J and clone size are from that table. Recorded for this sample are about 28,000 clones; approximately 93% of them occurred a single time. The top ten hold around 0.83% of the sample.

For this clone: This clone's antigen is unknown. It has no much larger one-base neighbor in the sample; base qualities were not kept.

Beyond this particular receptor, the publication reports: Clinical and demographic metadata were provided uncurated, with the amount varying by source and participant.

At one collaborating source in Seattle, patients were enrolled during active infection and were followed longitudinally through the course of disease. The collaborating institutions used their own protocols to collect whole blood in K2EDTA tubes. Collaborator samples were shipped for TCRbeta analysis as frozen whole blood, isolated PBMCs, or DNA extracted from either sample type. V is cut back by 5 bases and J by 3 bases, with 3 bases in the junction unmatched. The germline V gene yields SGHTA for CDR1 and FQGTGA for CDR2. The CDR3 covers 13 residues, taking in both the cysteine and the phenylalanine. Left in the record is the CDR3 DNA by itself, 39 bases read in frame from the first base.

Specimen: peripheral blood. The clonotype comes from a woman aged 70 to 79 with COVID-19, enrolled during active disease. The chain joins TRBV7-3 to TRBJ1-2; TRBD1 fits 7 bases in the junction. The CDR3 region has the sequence CASSDGTDYGYTF. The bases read TGTGCCAGCAGCGACGGGACAGACTATGGCTACACCTTC.